Sequencing of this T cell receptor (beta chain) was carried out in a study of vaccination effects on CD4 cells after COVID-19. Study overall: In the ViraFEST assay, antigen-specific CD4+ clonotypes were identified by expansion after peptide-pool stimulation. After approximately 2 million PBMC were placed in each well, they were cultured with approximately 9.1 IU/ml IL-2 and 8 to 10 ug/ml peptides. Study-wide results and limits: Marked clonal contraction was seen late after vaccination (in both infection- and vaccine-induced clones).

Germline CDR1 SGDLS, CDR2 YYNGEE. After removal of 4 bases from V and 3 bases from J, the junction contained 11 bases not matched to a gene. The CDR3 consists of 16 residues. This clone was observed a few times. The antigen is unknown. The repertoire was sequenced with immunoSEQ multiplex PCR; TCRdb's copy has only in-frame clones and lacks some. The data hold 30,000 to 35,000 clones, with around 80% observed a single time. Subsequent to a culture period of under 11 days, CD4+ T cells were isolated. The person had PCR-confirmed SARS-CoV-2 infection between March and December 2020. Participants were given two doses of BNT162b2 or mRNA-1273 vaccine.

The TCR originated in a human donor who had a prior SARS-CoV-2 infection. Material: CD4+ T cells from PBMCs cultured without peptide, obtained after COVID-19 vaccination. V is TRBV9 and J is TRBJ2-7, with 9 nucleotides matching TRBD2. Here the CDR3 DNA reads TGTGCCAGCAGCTCCCACTCCGGGACTAGCCTCTACGAGCAGTACTTC. Its translation is CASSSHSGTSLYEQYF.